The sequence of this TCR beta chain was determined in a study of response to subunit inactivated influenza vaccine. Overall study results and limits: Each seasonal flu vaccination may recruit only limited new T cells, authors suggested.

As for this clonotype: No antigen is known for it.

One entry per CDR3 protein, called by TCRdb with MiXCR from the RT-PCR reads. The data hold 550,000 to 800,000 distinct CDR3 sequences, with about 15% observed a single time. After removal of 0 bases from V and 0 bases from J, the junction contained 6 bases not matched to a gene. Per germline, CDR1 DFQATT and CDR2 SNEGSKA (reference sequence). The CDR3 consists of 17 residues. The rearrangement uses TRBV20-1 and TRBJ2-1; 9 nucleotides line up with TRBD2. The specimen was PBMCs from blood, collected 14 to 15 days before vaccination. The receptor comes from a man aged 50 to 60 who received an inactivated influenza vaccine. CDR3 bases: TGCAGTGCTAGAGATCTTGGCGGGAGGGGCTCCTACAATGAGCAGTTCTTC. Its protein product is CSARDLGGRGSYNEQFF.